This passage covers 15 T cell receptor beta chains from one sample sequenced in a study of T cells after yellow fever vaccination. TCRdb processed the 5' RACE reads anew with MiXCR; each CDR3 protein has one entry. Altogether more than 350,000 distinct CDR3 sequences are present, around 10% being singletons, with the ten largest covering 15% to 20%. The sequencing used PBMCs, collected on the day of the first yellow fever vaccination. The receptors shown here come from a man aged 18 to 29 who received the YFV17D yellow fever vaccine.

This clonotype was detected a few times. The V gene is TRBV27, the J gene TRBJ2-1; 8 bases fit TRBD1. This CDR3 is 14 amino acids long. CDR1 and CDR2 from the germline V gene are MNHEY and SMNVEV (reference sequence). Trimming took 3 bases from V and 8 from J; bases not matched to a gene: 6. The CDR3 loop is CASSLTGQGHEQFF. Written as DNA, the CDR3 is TGTGCCAGCAGTTTGACCGGACAGGGCCATGAGCAGTTCTTC.

This clonotype was seen a handful of times. The genes are TRBV30 and TRBJ2-7, with D perhaps assigned TRBD1 or TRBD2 (5 bases each). Per germline, CDR1 GTSNPN and CDR2 SVGIG (reference sequence). Between the trimmed V and J ends, which lost 2 bases and 0 bases, there was a span of 8 bases. CDR3 length: 13 amino acids. The CDR3 sequence: CAWSFGGSYEQYF. The DNA for the CDR3 is TGTGCCTGGAGTTTTGGGGGCTCCTACGAGCAGTACTTC.

This chain connects TRBV21-1 to TRBJ1-2; the tabulated D call, TRBD1, remains unverified against the DNA. TRBV21-1 represents a pseudogene. The CDR3 has 13 residues. CDR3 nucleotide sequence: TGTGCCAGCAGCAAAGGGGGGGTTGGCGGCTACACCTTC. Amino acid sequence: CASSKGGVGGYTF.

The chain links TRBV6-5 to TRBJ1-5; 7 nucleotides match TRBD1. With V trimmed by 4 bases and J by 5 bases, 2 bases remained unmatched. The germline CDR1 and CDR2 sequences are MNHEY and SVGAGI. The CDR3 is 13 amino acids. CDR3 amino acids: CASSWTGDQPQHF. CDR3 coding DNA: TGTGCCAGCAGTTGGACAGGAGATCAGCCCCAGCATTTT.

The chain joins TRBV12-3 or TRBV12-4 to TRBJ2-7; D is perhaps TRBD1 or TRBD2 (5 bases each). Trimming shortened V by 8 bases and J by 0 bases, and 14 bases separated the two germline ends. This CDR3 is built from 14 residues. DNA for the CDR3: TGTGCCAGCGGACTGACAGCAGCCTCCTACGAGCAGTACTTC. Protein: CASGLTAASYEQYF.

The chain employs TRBV11-2 and TRBJ2-3; D is undetermined. The germline CDR1 and CDR2 sequences are SGHAT and FQNNGV. V was pared by 3 bases and J by 8 bases, with 15 bases between. This CDR3 has 14 amino acids. CDR3 bases: TGTGCCAGCAGCTTTTTACAGCCCCAACGTACGCAGTATTTT. Translation: CASSFLQPQRTQYF. Looking up the rest from reference TRBV11-2 and TRBJ2-3 gives the full variable domain: EAGVAQSPRYKIIEKRQSVAFWCNPISGHATLYWYQQILGQGPKLLIQFQNNGVVDDSQLPKDRFSAERLKGVDSTLKIQPAKLEDSAVYLCASSFLQPQRTQYFGPGTRLTVL.

This clonotype was counted only a few times. The chain carries TRBV9 and TRBJ2-2, with D tentatively TRBD1 (6 bases). The CDR3 runs 16 residues. V was trimmed by 0 bases and J by 6 bases, leaving 15 bases between them. Germline V lookup: CDR1 SGDLS, CDR2 YYNGEE. DNA of the CDR3: TGTGCCAGCAGCGTAGGGGGGACAACCGGGGCCGGGGAGCTGTTTTTT. This gives the protein CASSVGGTTGAGELFF.

V and J are TRBV15 and TRBJ1-5; 7 nucleotides match TRBD1. Germline V CDR1 and CDR2: LNHNV, YYDKDF (reference sequence). Trimming took 9 bases from V and 0 from J; bases not matched to a gene: 8. The CDR3 runs 15 residues. CDR3 nucleotides: TGTGCCACAAATGACAGGGCCGATAGCAATCAGCCCCAGCATTTT. Its protein product is CATNDRADSNQPQHF.

This clonotype came up once. The chain employs TRBV5-4 and TRBJ2-3; D perhaps matches TRBD2 (6 bases). CDR1 and CDR2 from the germline V gene are SGHNT and YYREEE (reference sequence). There are 17 residues in the CDR3. V was clipped by 4 bases and J by 2 bases, with 20 bases between them. The CDR3 coding sequence is TGTGCCAGCAGCCAGAACCGGGACTCGCAAACCACAGATACGCAGTATTTT. As protein: CASSQNRDSQTTDTQYF.

CDR3 nucleotide sequence: TGTGCCAGCCTTGGCCGGGGGATTCCTAACTATGGCTACACCTTC. Translated, it gives CASLGRGIPNYGYTF. The chain has TRBV6-1 and TRBJ1-2; possibly TRBD1 for D (5 bases). Trimming left V 8 bases short and J 0 bases short, with 16 bases between. This CDR3 comprises 15 residues. The germline gives CDR1 MNHNS, CDR2 SASEGT.

The chain joins TRBV5-1 to TRBJ2-3; D ambiguous. The germline V and J ends were trimmed by 3 bases and 2 bases, with 13 bases remaining between them. Germline loops: CDR1 SGHRS, CDR2 YFSETQ. The CDR3 covers 15 residues. CDR3 sequence (DNA): TGCGCCAGCAGCTCCTCGGACCAAATCACAGATACGCAGTATTTT. Protein: CASSSSDQITDTQYF.

This clonotype was counted between two and nine times. The rearrangement links TRBV4-3 to TRBJ1-1; 8 bases map to TRBD1. This CDR3 is 14 amino acids long. V dropped 4 bases and J dropped 7; count of bases not matched to a gene: 8. Germline CDR1 reads LGHNA; CDR2 reads YSLEER. CDR3 region: CASSRAGGTGEAFF. CDR3 DNA: TGCGCCAGCAGCCGGGCCGGGGGGACAGGTGAAGCTTTCTTT.

The rearrangement joins TRBV7-3 to TRBJ2-7; perhaps D is TRBD1 or TRBD2 (5 bases each). V lost 1 base to trimming and J lost 7 bases, with 11 bases between them. In germline, CDR1 is SGHTA, CDR2 FQGTGA. The CDR3 runs to 13 residues. The CDR3 nucleotides are TGTGCCAGCAGCTTAAGGGCTTGGGGGGAGCAGTACTTC. Amino acids: CASSLRAWGEQYF.

Only a few counts were recorded for this clonotype. The CDR3 is CSARVGLAGNEQFF. CDR3 nucleotides: TGCAGTGCTAGAGTAGGCCTAGCGGGGAATGAGCAGTTCTTC. J is TRBJ2-1 and V is TRBV20-1; 9 nucleotides match TRBD2. The V gene's germline CDR1 is DFQATT and CDR2 SNEGSKA (reference sequence). The CDR3 runs 14 residues. The junction had 5 bases not matched to a gene; V was cut back by 1 base and J by 7 bases.

This clonotype was seen only a few times. The V and J genes are TRBV5-1 and TRBJ1-4, with D tentatively TRBD1 (6 bases). Germline V gene lookup returns CDR1 SGHRS and CDR2 YFSETQ. The CDR3 runs 14 residues. Trimming cost V 4 bases and J 8 bases, with 15 bases left between them. The CDR3 nucleotides are TGCGCCAGCAGCCCCACAGGGATAGAGGAAAAACTGTTTTTT. Translated: CASSPTGIEEKLFF.